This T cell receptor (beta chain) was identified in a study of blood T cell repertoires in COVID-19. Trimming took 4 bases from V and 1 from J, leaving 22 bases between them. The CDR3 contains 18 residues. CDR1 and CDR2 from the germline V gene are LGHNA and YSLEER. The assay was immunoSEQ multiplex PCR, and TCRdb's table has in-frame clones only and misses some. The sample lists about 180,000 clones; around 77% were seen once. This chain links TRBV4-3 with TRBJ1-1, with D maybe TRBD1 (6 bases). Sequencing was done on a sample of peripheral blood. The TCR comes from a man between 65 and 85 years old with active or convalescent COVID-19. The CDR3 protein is CASSPGVRGPRRNTEAFF. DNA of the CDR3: TGCGCCAGCAGCCCCGGAGTGCGGGGGCCCCGTAGGAACACTGAAGCTTTCTTT.